These 18 T cell receptor beta chains came from one sample sequenced in a study of neurological immune-mediated disorders. TCRdb redid the calling of the 5' RACE reads with MiXCR, one entry per CDR3 protein. The table has about 38,000 distinct CDR3 sequences, around 10% seen once. Specified time point: technical triplicate 1. Sequences were obtained from PBMCs. The receptors come from a man in his 60s with HTLV-1-associated myelopathy (HAM/TSP).

This clonotype was observed at least ten times. V gene TRBV11-1 combines with J gene TRBJ2-7; tentatively, D is TRBD2 (5 bases). This CDR3 spans 13 amino acids. Trimming took off 4 bases at V and 2 bases at J, with 9 bases between the two ends. The germline V gene encodes CDR1 SGHAT and CDR2 FQDESV (reference sequence). CDR3 DNA sequence: TGTGCCAGCAGCTACACCGGGACCTACGAGCAGTACTTC. Translating it yields CASSYTGTYEQYF. The full variable domain, its missing parts supplied by reference TRBV11-1 and TRBJ2-7, is EAEVAQSPRYKITEKSQAVAFWCDPISGHATLYWYRQILGQGPELLVQFQDESVVDDSQLPKDRFSAERLKGVDSTLKIQPAELGDSAMYLCASSYTGTYEQYFGPGTRLTVT.

This clonotype was counted at least ten times. The chain couples TRBV14 to TRBJ1-1; the D is unclear. Germline assignment: CDR1 SGHDN and CDR2 FVKESK. The germline V and J ends were trimmed by 3 bases and 5 bases, with 10 bases remaining between them. This CDR3 is built from 13 residues. The CDR3 nucleotides read TGTGCCAGCAGCCAGGTACAGAGTACTGAAGCTTTCTTT. Its translation is CASSQVQSTEAFF.

This clonotype was observed at least ten times. The V call is TRBV5-1, the J call TRBJ1-5, with no clear D. The CDR3 has 15 residues. Looked up from germline, CDR1 is SGHRS and CDR2 is YFSETQ. The V and J ends lost 1 base and 8 bases respectively, with 16 bases between them. CDR3 DNA: TGCGCCAGCAGCTTGTCCGGACGTGAATCGGAGCCCCAGCATTTT. Translating it yields CASSLSGRESEPQHF.

Ten or more counts support this clonotype. The chain joins TRBV7-3 to TRBJ1-5, with D unclear. Germline V gene data show CDR1 as SGHTA and CDR2 as FQGTGA. The V and J ends lost 4 bases and 4 bases respectively, with 14 bases between them. There are 15 residues in the CDR3. CDR3 sequence (DNA): TGTGCCAGCAGCTCAAACTGCAGGCGGAATCAGCCCCAGCATTTT. Its translation is CASSSNCRRNQPQHF.

By share of the sample, this clonotype is medium-sized. The junction shows a germline mismatch at one end, possibly a read error. The chain combines TRBV5-1 with TRBJ2-3; the D gene is possibly TRBD1 (6 bases). The CDR3 spans 15 residues. CDR1 SGHRS and CDR2 YFSETQ come from the germline V gene. The CDR3 loop reads CASRLDLQGPDTQYF. The CDR3 nucleotides are TGCGCCAGCCGCTTGGACTTGCAGGGGCCGGATACGCAGTATTTT.

This clonotype was counted at least ten times. The chain carries TRBV5-1 and TRBJ1-2; 7 positions match TRBD1. J gave up 8 bases and V 0 bases, and 10 bases lay outside the gene matches. The germline V gene has CDR1 SGHRS and CDR2 YFSETQ. The CDR3 length is 15 residues. The CDR3 DNA sequence: TGCGCCAGCAGCTTGGTTGGGACAGACAATCGAGGCTACACCTTC. Protein product: CASSLVGTDNRGYTF.

This clonotype was observed a handful of times. The chain recombines TRBV29-1 with TRBJ2-1; D is undetermined. Germline CDR1 reads SQVTM; CDR2 reads ANQGSEA. The CDR3 is 8 amino acids. V gave up 5 bases and J gave up 13 bases, with 6 bases separating them. The CDR3 region has the DNA TGCAGCGTTCCCCTCCAGTTCTTC. It is translated as CSVPLQFF.

This clonotype was seen many times. The CDR3: CASSFPGSTDTQYF. The CDR3 nucleotides read TGCGCCAGCAGCTTCCCGGGATCCACAGATACGCAGTATTTT. The V call is TRBV5-1, the J call TRBJ2-3, with D possibly matching TRBD2 (5 bases). The CDR3 totals 14 residues. V lost 2 bases to trimming and J lost 2 bases, with 9 bases between them. From germline, CDR1 is SGHRS and CDR2 YFSETQ. Complete variable domain (other parts from reference TRBV5-1 and TRBJ2-3): KAGVTQTPRYLIKTRGQQVTLSCSPISGHRSVSWYQQTPGQGLQFLFEYFSETQRNKGNFPGRFSGRQFSNSRSEMNVSTLELGDSALYLCASSFPGSTDTQYFGPGTRLTVL.

This clonotype was observed many times. This sequence joins TRBV29-1 and TRBJ1-5; D ambiguous. V was pared by 4 bases and J by 2 bases, with 9 bases between. The CDR3 has 13 amino acids. Germline-derived CDR1 and CDR2 are SQVTM and ANQGSEA. The CDR3 DNA reads TGCAGCGTTGCTGAAAACCGCAATCAGCCCCAGCATTTT. This sequence encodes CSVAENRNQPQHF.

This clonotype has at least ten counts. V usage is TRBV29-1 and J usage is TRBJ1-2; perhaps TRBD1 as D (6 bases). Looked up from germline, CDR1 is SQVTM and CDR2 is ANQGSEA. With 5 bases removed from V and 3 bases from J, the gap between germline ends came to 16 bases. The CDR3 is 14 residues long. CDR3 DNA sequence: TGCAGCGTTACGGGACAATCCGTGGACTATGGCTACACCTTC. Translating it yields CSVTGQSVDYGYTF.

The rearrangement uses TRBV12-3 or TRBV12-4 and TRBJ2-7, with 7 bases aligning to TRBD1. The CDR3 runs 13 residues. CDR3 loop: CASSPRQGNEQYV. CDR3 nucleotide sequence: TGTGCCAGCAGTCCACGACAGGGAAACGAACAGTACGTC.

This clonotype was seen repeatedly, ten times or more. This chain joins TRBV20-1 and TRBJ1-2; the match to TRBD1 covers 7 bases. V lost 6 bases, J lost 4 bases, and 8 bases stayed unmatched. CDR3 length: 13 amino acids. Germline CDR1 is DFQATT and CDR2 is SNEGSKA (reference sequence). The DNA of the CDR3 is TGCAGTGCGCATGACAGGGCATCCTATGGCTACACCTTC. Translated, it gives CSAHDRASYGYTF.

This clonotype was seen ten or more times. This chain uses TRBV20-1 with TRBJ2-3, with D maybe TRBD2 (6 bases). CDR3 size: 14 residues. Germline CDR1 DFQATT, CDR2 SNEGSKA (reference sequence). With 3 bases removed from V and 0 bases from J, the gap between germline ends came to 10 bases. CDR3 region: CSASPSASTDTQYF. CDR3 in DNA: TGCAGTGCTAGTCCTAGCGCTAGCACAGATACGCAGTATTTT.

The chain is built from TRBV28 and TRBJ2-7; D possibly corresponds to TRBD2 (5 bases). CDR3 length: 15 amino acids. Germline V gene sequence: CDR1 MDHEN, CDR2 SYDVKM. The germline V and J ends were trimmed by 6 bases and 3 bases, with 18 bases remaining between them. CDR3 sequence reads: CASSPPDGGYYEQYF. Here the CDR3 DNA reads TGTGCCAGCAGCCCCCCGGATGGAGGTTACTACGAGCAGTACTTC.

This clonotype was seen repeatedly, ten times or more. The J gene is TRBJ2-3, the V gene TRBV12-3 or TRBV12-4; D gene ambiguous. This CDR3 comprises 14 residues. Trimming took 6 bases from V and 1 from J, leaving 11 bases between them. Written as DNA, the CDR3 is TGTGCCAGCAGCCAGCTTAGGGGCACAGATACGCAGTATTTT. Translated, it gives CASSQLRGTDTQYF.

This clonotype occurred many times. The J gene is TRBJ2-2, the V gene TRBV12-3 or TRBV12-4; TRBD2 matches at 14 bases. This CDR3 is built from 15 residues. The trim removed 10 bases at V and 7 bases at J, leaving 8 bases unmatched. The CDR3 DNA is TGTGCCACGTGCGGACTAGCGGGAGGAGGCGGGGAGCTGTTTTTT. Translated, it gives CATCGLAGGGGELFF.

This clonotype was counted ten times or more. The chain is built from TRBV20-1 and TRBJ1-1; perhaps TRBD1 as D (6 bases). V gave up 1 base and J gave up 4 bases, with 10 bases separating them. Per the germline V gene, CDR1 is DFQATT and CDR2 is SNEGSKA (reference sequence). The CDR3 sequence is 13 residues long. The CDR3 DNA follows: TGCAGTGCTAGAGCCTCAGGGGTCACTGAAGCTTTCTTT. It is translated as CSARASGVTEAFF.

This clonotype was found many times. This rearrangement joins TRBV5-5 to TRBJ2-5, with 10 bases lining up with TRBD2. V lost 1 base and J lost 5; bases outside the gene matches: 8. Germline V gene data show CDR1 as SGHKS and CDR2 as YYEKEE (reference sequence). This CDR3 is 16 amino acids long. The CDR3 nucleotides read TGTGCCAGCAGCTTGACGGTAGCGGGAGGAGGGGAGACCCAGTACTTC. Translated, it gives CASSLTVAGGGETQYF. Using reference TRBV5-5 and TRBJ2-5 for the parts outside the CDR3, the full variable domain is DAGVTQSPTHLIKTRGQQVTLRCSPISGHKSVSWYQQVLGQGPQFIFQYYEKEERGRGNFPDRFSARQFPNYSSELNVNALLLGDSALYLCASSLTVAGGGETQYFGPGTRLLVL.